The 6 T cell receptor beta chains below come from one sample, sequenced in a study of vaccination and CD4 T cells after COVID-19. Sequenced with the Oncomine TCR Beta short-read assay was DNA taken from cultured CD4+ T cells. Using the QIAamp micro DNA kit, genomic DNA was extracted from the CD4+ T cells that had been cultured. TCRdb re-called the PCR reads through MiXCR, storing one row per CDR3 protein. The sample includes about 10,000 distinct CDR3 sequences, approximately 35% of them seen just once. For these receptors, no antigen is known. Treatment here: roughly 10-day PBMC culture with coronavirus spike peptide pools or control peptides (ViraFEST assay). Researchers collected the unexposed donor's CD4+ T cells before the COVID-19 pandemic (2011-2018). The sample comprised CD4+ T cells from blood, cultured in vitro. The receptors derive from a human donor in good health.

This clonotype occurred a few times. This rearrangement joins TRBV27 to TRBJ2-7, with D possibly being TRBD2 (6 bases). In germline, CDR1 is MNHEY, CDR2 SMNVEV (reference sequence). Trimming removed 4 bases at V and 3 bases at J, with 16 bases between. CDR3 length equals 15 residues. The CDR3 is CASSSMRGNNYEQYF. The DNA for the CDR3 is TGTGCCAGCAGTTCAATGCGGGGAAACAACTACGAGCAGTACTTC.

Only a few counts were recorded for this clonotype. This chain joins TRBV7-6 and TRBJ2-1, with unresolved D. V lost 5 bases, J lost 3 bases, and 5 bases lay in between. The CDR3 is 12 residues long. Germline CDR1 reads SGHVS; CDR2 reads FNYEAQ. CDR3 in amino acids: CASSADYNEQFF. CDR3 DNA sequence: TGTGCCAGCAGCGCGGACTACAATGAGCAGTTCTTC.

This clonotype was observed a handful of times. The chain joins TRBV9 to TRBJ2-5, with a weak D call TRBD2 (6 bases). The germline V gene encodes CDR1 SGDLS and CDR2 YYNGEE. The CDR3 runs to 14 residues. V was shortened by 0 bases and J by 5 bases, with 11 bases between the two germline ends. CDR3 nucleotides: TGTGCCAGCAGCGTAGGTCAGGCGGGGGAGACCCAGTACTTC. This gives the protein CASSVGQAGETQYF.

This clonotype was seen more than once but under ten times. The CDR3, as DNA: TGTGCCAGTAGCGGCCAGCTATATCAGCCCCAGCATTTT. Translation gives CASSGQLYQPQHF. The chain has TRBV19 and TRBJ1-5; D remains ambiguous. The length of the CDR3 is 13 residues. V dropped 6 bases and J dropped 5 bases, with 11 bases sitting between them. In germline, CDR1 is LNHDA, CDR2 SQIVND (reference sequence).

This clonotype has a handful of counts. The rearrangement links TRBV20-1 to TRBJ2-5, with 12 bases aligning to TRBD2. J gave up 2 bases and V 5 bases, and 3 bases lay outside the gene matches. Germline CDR1 DFQATT, CDR2 SNEGSKA (reference sequence). The CDR3 has 14 residues. CDR3 protein: CSAPLAGGQETQYF. DNA of the CDR3: TGCAGTGCTCCACTAGCGGGAGGTCAAGAGACCCAGTACTTC.

This clonotype has only a few counts. The CDR3 sequence is CASSFWIAGASYEQYF. DNA of the CDR3: TGTGCCAGCAGCTTCTGGATAGCGGGAGCGTCCTACGAGCAGTACTTC. The chain is built from TRBV7-9 and TRBJ2-7, with 9 bases fitting TRBD2. This CDR3 spans 16 amino acids. The V and J ends lost 3 bases and 1 base, in that order; junction bases with no gene match: 7. In germline, CDR1 is SEHNR, CDR2 FQNEAQ (reference sequence). Full variable domain (remainder filled in from reference TRBV7-9 and TRBJ2-7): DTGVSQNPRHKITKRGQNVTFRCDPISEHNRLYWYRQTLGQGPEFLTYFQNEAQLEKSRLLSDRFSAERPKGSFSTLEIQRTEQGDSAMYLCASSFWIAGASYEQYFGPGTRLTVT.